This TCR beta chain was captured in a study of cytomegalovirus exposure and HLA in healthy donors. The CDR3 length is 14 residues. Germline loops: CDR1 SGHRS, CDR2 YFSETQ. The PCR used 60 Vbeta and 13 Jbeta primers. Data came from immunoSEQ multiplex PCR; TCRdb stores just in-frame clones and leaves some out. The table shows about 50,000 clones, with 65% to 85% occurring only once. The clonotype originates from a young man in good health and CMV-seronegative. This chain connects TRBV5-1 to TRBJ2-5; 11 positions match TRBD1. The J call may be incorrect, as the DNA end agrees better with TRBJ2-7. The specimen was PBMCs. The CDR3 DNA is TGCGCCAGCAGCCCGGGACAGGGGGGCTCCGAGCAGTACTTC. Translation gives CASSPGQGGSEQYF.